A single T cell receptor beta chain is shown here with its context. This sample stems from a study of blood T cell repertoires in COVID-19. The length of the CDR3 is 16 residues. Trimming left V 0 bases short and J 6 bases short, with 15 bases between. The germline CDR1 and CDR2 sequences are MDHEN and SYDVKM. Profiling relied on immunoSEQ multiplex PCR, and the TCRdb table lists in-frame clones only, not all of them. Altogether 45,000 to 65,000 clones are present, about 80% being singletons, with the ten largest covering approximately 7%. This chain joins TRBV28 and TRBJ2-1; the D gene is possibly TRBD1 (5 bases). What was sequenced was peripheral blood. The sequence came from a man in his 70s with active COVID-19. The CDR3 sequence is CASSLWKDTKGNEQFF. In nucleotides, the CDR3 is TGTGCCAGCAGTTTATGGAAGGACACCAAGGGCAATGAGCAGTTCTTC.